This entry lists 17 T cell receptor beta chains sequenced from one sample in a study of control samples from healthy donors and cancer patients. Assay used: immunoSEQ multiplex PCR; TCRdb lists only in-frame clones, some missing. The data show around 55,000 clones, around nine tenths seen once. Sequences were obtained from PBMCs. All receptors derive from a man in his forties with colorectal cancer.

The chain combines TRBV27 with TRBJ2-7, with D perhaps matching TRBD2 (6 bases). The V end lost 6 bases, the J end lost 3 bases, and 12 bases lay between the germline ends. Per the germline V gene, CDR1 is MNHEY and CDR2 is SMNVEV (reference sequence). The CDR3 covers 13 residues. This chain's CDR3 is CASSPPGGYEQYF. The CDR3 nucleotides are TGTGCCAGCAGCCCCCCCGGGGGCTACGAGCAGTACTTC.

The chain is built from TRBV4-1 and TRBJ1-2, with a possible D match to TRBD1 (5 bases). In germline, CDR1 is MGHRA, CDR2 YSYEKL. The CDR3 consists of 18 residues. V dropped 1 base and J dropped 4 bases, with 22 bases sitting between them. The CDR3 DNA sequence: TGCGCCAGCAGCCAAGGGGGCAGTGAGGGGCCAGGGTCCTATGGCTACACCTTC. This translates into CASSQGGSEGPGSYGYTF.

The CDR3 protein is CASSHGGGFEKLFF. CDR3 bases: TGTGCCAGCAGCCATGGGGGAGGTTTTGAAAAACTGTTTTTT. The chain has TRBV11-2 and TRBJ1-4; D is possibly TRBD1 (5 bases). The V and J ends lost 5 bases and 7 bases respectively, with 14 bases between them. The CDR3 length is 14 residues. Germline CDR1 and CDR2: SGHAT and FQNNGV.

The rearrangement joins TRBV10-3 to TRBJ1-1; D remains ambiguous. CDR1 ENHRY and CDR2 SYGVKD come from the germline V gene. CDR3 length: 15 residues. V gave up 3 bases and J gave up 1 base, with 12 bases separating them. The CDR3 sequence: CAISDGEVPNTEAFF. CDR3 in DNA: TGTGCCATCAGTGACGGGGAAGTTCCGAACACTGAAGCTTTCTTT.

The V gene is TRBV15, the J gene TRBJ2-3, with 10 bases aligning to TRBD1. The CDR3 consists of 16 residues. CDR1 LNHNV and CDR2 YYDKDF come from the germline V gene (reference sequence). V gave up 3 bases and J gave up 0 bases; unmatched junction bases: 3. The CDR3 DNA is TGTGCCACCAGCAGCGACAGGGGGCAAAGCACAGATACGCAGTATTTT. This gives the protein CATSSDRGQSTDTQYF.

V and J are TRBV12-5 and TRBJ2-7; 9 nucleotides match TRBD1. Germline V lookup: CDR1 LGHNT, CDR2 FRNRAP. V lost 5 bases, J lost 1 base, and 12 bases stayed unmatched. The CDR3 spans 17 residues. CDR3 sequence (DNA): TGTGCTAGTGGTCTCCTCCCCGGGACAGGGTCTTCCTACGAGCAGTACTTC. This gives the protein CASGLLPGTGSSYEQYF.

The CDR3 DNA follows: TGTGCCAGCAGCGCCCACTTCACAGATACGCAGTATTTT. This encodes CASSAHFTDTQYF. The V gene is TRBV9, the J gene TRBJ2-3; D is unresolved. Deletions cut 3 bases from V and 2 bases from J, with 7 bases between. Germline V gives CDR1 SGDLS, CDR2 YYNGEE. This CDR3 is 13 amino acids long.

CDR3 coding DNA: TGTGCCAGCCAAAAGCTGCAGGGACTCTATAATTCACCCCTCCACTTT. Translating it yields CASQKLQGLYNSPLHF. This chain links TRBV3-1 (or the pseudogene TRBV3-2) with TRBJ1-6; D is possibly TRBD1 (5 bases). The CDR3 runs 16 residues. CDR1 is LGHDT, CDR2 YNNKEL, per germline (reference sequence). V lost 8 bases and J 3 bases, leaving 17 bases between the germline ends.

The V call is TRBV5-1, the J call TRBJ2-3; 11 bases align to TRBD2. J lost 3 bases, V lost 4 bases, and 1 base had no gene match. Germline-derived CDR1 and CDR2 are SGHRS and YFSETQ. The CDR3 totals 14 residues. The CDR3 region is CASSTSGGTDTQYF. The CDR3 DNA is TGCGCCAGCAGCACTAGCGGGGGTACAGATACGCAGTATTTT.

The genes are TRBV27 and TRBJ2-7; D possibly corresponds to TRBD2 (6 bases). The CDR3 covers 13 residues. Germline assignment: CDR1 MNHEY and CDR2 SMNVEV (reference sequence). Trimming left V 5 bases short and J 6 bases short, with 14 bases between. The CDR3 region has the DNA TGTGCCAGCAGTAAACTGGGACTTGGCGAGCAGTACTTC. This sequence encodes CASSKLGLGEQYF.

V usage is TRBV9 and J usage is TRBJ1-5; 10 bases are shared with TRBD1. The germline V gene encodes CDR1 SGDLS and CDR2 YYNGEE. V was clipped by 3 bases and J by 2 bases; unmatched bases: 2. The CDR3 spans 15 residues. CDR3 in amino acids: CASSEGQGGNQPQHF. The CDR3, as DNA: TGTGCCAGCAGCGAAGGACAGGGGGGCAATCAGCCCCAGCATTTT.

This clone is medium-sized. The chain joins TRBV5-5 to TRBJ1-2; D remains ambiguous. Looked up from germline, CDR1 is SGHKS and CDR2 is YYEKEE (reference sequence). The CDR3 runs to 18 residues. V shed 0 bases and J shed 3 bases, with 21 bases lying between them. CDR3 nucleotide sequence: TGTGCCAGCAGCTTGGAGCGGGAACACCCGCGTACGGACTATGGCTACACCTTC. Translating gives CASSLEREHPRTDYGYTF.

V gene TRBV24-1 combines with J gene TRBJ2-7; possible D gene TRBD2, 6 bases. CDR1 is KGHDR, CDR2 SFDVKD, per germline. This CDR3 comprises 12 residues. Trimming took 6 bases from V and 7 from J, leaving 12 bases between them. CDR3 sequence (DNA): TGTGCCACCAGTCTCGGGGCGGGGGAGCAGTACTTC. This sequence encodes CATSLGAGEQYF.

V is TRBV12-5 and J is TRBJ2-1, with D perhaps TRBD2 (5 bases). The CDR3 runs to 19 residues. Germline V gene sequence: CDR1 LGHNT, CDR2 FRNRAP. The ends were cut back, 0 bases at V and 0 bases at J, with 18 bases in the middle. The CDR3 nucleotides are TGTGCTAGTGGTTTGGTACGCCTAGCTGCCCCGAGCTCCTACAATGAGCAGTTCTTC. Translating it yields CASGLVRLAAPSSYNEQFF.

This clone was seen only once. The chain combines TRBV5-4 with TRBJ2-7, with 9 bases lining up with TRBD2. The V gene's germline CDR1 is SGHNT and CDR2 YYREEE (reference sequence). V was pared by 4 bases and J by 5 bases, with 7 bases of the junction left unmatched. The CDR3 loop spans 14 amino acids. This chain's CDR3 is CASSPGLATHEQYF. For the CDR3, the DNA is TGTGCCAGCAGCCCGGGACTAGCCACCCACGAGCAGTACTTC.

The chain couples TRBV19 to TRBJ1-1; D may be TRBD1 (5 bases). CDR1 and CDR2 from the germline V gene are LNHDA and SQIVND (reference sequence). With 5 bases removed from V and 1 base from J, the gap between germline ends came to 11 bases. The CDR3 runs to 14 residues. The CDR3 DNA sequence: TGTGCCAGTAGTGTAGGAGACAGGAACACTGAAGCTTTCTTT. It specifies CASSVGDRNTEAFF.

The CDR3 spells CASSQEAGLSYEQYF. CDR3 coding DNA: TGCGCCAGCAGCCAAGAGGCAGGGCTCTCCTACGAGCAGTACTTC. The J gene is TRBJ2-7, the V gene TRBV4-3, with D possibly matching TRBD1 (5 bases). The CDR3 contains 15 residues. V lost 0 bases and J lost 0, with 9 bases in between. Germline CDR1 and CDR2: LGHNA and YSLEER.